Listed here is a single TCR beta chain. Its antigen remains unidentified. The junction departs from the called germline gene at one end, perhaps through a read error. This specimen includes other DNA sequences encoding the same CDR3. People who had autoimmune disease history or systemic immunosuppression were excluded. Sequencing used immunoSEQ multiplex PCR; TCRdb keeps in-frame clones, though not all of them. The sample has tens of thousands of clones; 83% are singletons. The data originate from a study of OX40 agonist ivuxolimab in advanced cancers. Study background: Hepatocellular carcinoma, melanoma, renal cell or head and neck cancer occurred in dose-escalation patients. Eligibility rules accepted prior anti-PD-1, anti-PD-L1 or anti-CTLA-4 therapy, and 35% to 40% had some.

In germline, CDR1 is LNHDA, CDR2 SQIVND (reference sequence). This CDR3 contains 16 residues. Overall study results and limits: At 0.1 to 3.0 mg/kg and by week 6, clonal expansion occurred in CD4+ and CD8+ blood T cells.

Sequences were derived from CD4+ or CD8+ T cells sorted from blood, sampled in a trial of the OX40 agonist ivuxolimab. The chain recombines TRBV19 with TRBJ2-3, with D perhaps TRBD2 (5 bases). This receptor was taken from an adult with an advanced solid tumor such as melanoma, head and neck, liver or kidney cancer. The CDR3 loop is CASSIGGGWGTDTQYF. CDR3 DNA sequence: TGCGCCAGTAGTATTGGCGGAGGCTGGGGTACAGATACGCAGTATTTT.